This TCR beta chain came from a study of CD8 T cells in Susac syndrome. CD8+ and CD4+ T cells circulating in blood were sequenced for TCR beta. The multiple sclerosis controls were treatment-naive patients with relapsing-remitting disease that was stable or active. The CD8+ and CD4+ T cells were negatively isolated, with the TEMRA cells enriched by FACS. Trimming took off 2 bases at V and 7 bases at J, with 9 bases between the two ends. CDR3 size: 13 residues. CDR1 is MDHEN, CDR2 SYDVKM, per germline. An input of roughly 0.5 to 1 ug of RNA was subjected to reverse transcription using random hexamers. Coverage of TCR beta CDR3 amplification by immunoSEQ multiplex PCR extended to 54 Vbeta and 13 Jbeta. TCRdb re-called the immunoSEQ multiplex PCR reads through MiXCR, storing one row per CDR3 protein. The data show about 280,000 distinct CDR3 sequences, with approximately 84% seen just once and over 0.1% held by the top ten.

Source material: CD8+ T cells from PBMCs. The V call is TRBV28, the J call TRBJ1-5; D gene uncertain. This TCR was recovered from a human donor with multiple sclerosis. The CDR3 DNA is TGTGCCAGCAGTTTACGTGGGGTGCAGCCCCAGCATTTT. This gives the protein CASSLRGVQPQHF.